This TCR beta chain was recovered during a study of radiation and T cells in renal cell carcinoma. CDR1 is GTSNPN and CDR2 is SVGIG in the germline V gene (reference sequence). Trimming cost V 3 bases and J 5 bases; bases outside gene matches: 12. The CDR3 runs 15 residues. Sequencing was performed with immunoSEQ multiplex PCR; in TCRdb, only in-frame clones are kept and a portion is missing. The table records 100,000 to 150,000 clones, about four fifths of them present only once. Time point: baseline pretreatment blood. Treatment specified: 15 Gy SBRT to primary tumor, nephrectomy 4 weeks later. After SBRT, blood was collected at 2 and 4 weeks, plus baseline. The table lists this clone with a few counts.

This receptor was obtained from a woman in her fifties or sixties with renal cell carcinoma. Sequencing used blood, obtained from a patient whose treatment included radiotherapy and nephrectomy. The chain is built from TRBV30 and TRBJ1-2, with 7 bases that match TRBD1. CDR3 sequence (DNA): TGTGCCTGGAGGGCAGGTCTGGGGACAGCATATGGCTACACCTTC. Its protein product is CAWRAGLGTAYGYTF.